This paragraph reports one T cell receptor beta chain. The CDR3 has 16 residues. Deletions cut 5 bases from V and 17 bases from J, with 28 bases between. CDR1 is MGHRA and CDR2 is YSYEKL in the germline V gene. Original processing notes: Scientists estimated how many nucleated cells there were by amplifying reference gene primers. This table comes from immunoSEQ multiplex PCR, and its TCRdb copy is limited to in-frame clones, with some not included. From that table come the V and J calls and clone size; the DNA was used to work out D and trimming. The sample yields some 300,000 clones, approximately 84% seen once. This sample is part of a study of blood T cell repertoires in COVID-19. Overall study: From T cells, B-cell-depleted T cells, or PBMCs came the material, which was cDNA or gDNA.

Residents of about two dozen US areas, aged roughly 18 to 89 years, made up the participants. Donors in Cohort 3 who had recovered were those with two negative PCRs, healthcare professional clearance, or resolution of their symptoms. The chain couples TRBV4-1 to TRBJ1-6, with D unclear. The receptor's source is a woman aged 30 to 39 who had recovered from COVID-19. Sequenced material: PBMCs or T cells enriched from blood (not recorded which). The CDR3 spells CASSGDGFGVPEVFHF. DNA for the CDR3: TGCGCCAGCAGCGGAGACGGGTTTGGCGTCCCAGAAGTCTTCCACTTT.